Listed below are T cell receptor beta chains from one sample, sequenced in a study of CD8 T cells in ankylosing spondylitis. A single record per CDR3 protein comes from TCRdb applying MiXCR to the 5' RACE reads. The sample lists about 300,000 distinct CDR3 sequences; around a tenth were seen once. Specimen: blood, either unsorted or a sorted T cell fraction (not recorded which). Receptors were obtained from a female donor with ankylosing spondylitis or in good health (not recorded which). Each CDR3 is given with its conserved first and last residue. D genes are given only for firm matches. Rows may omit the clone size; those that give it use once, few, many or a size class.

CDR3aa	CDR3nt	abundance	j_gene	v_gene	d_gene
CASSYSTRFF	TGTGCCAGCAGTTACTCCACCCGGTTCTTC	many	TRBJ2-1	TRBV28	NA
CASSQVQVAWETQYF	TGCGCCAGCAGCCAAGTACAGGTGGCGTGGGAGACCCAGTACTTC	many	TRBJ2-5	TRBV4-3	NA
CSVEGTVRGELFF	TGCAGCGTAGAAGGGACAGTTCGAGGGGAGCTGTTTTTT	many	TRBJ2-2	TRBV29-1	TRBD1
CASSFPPPLAGAYTGELFF	TGTGCCAGCAGTTTTCCCCCCCCACTAGCGGGAGCATACACCGGGGAGCTGTTTTTT	many	TRBJ2-2	TRBV12-3/TRBV12-4	TRBD2
CASSSMTGSEQYF	TGTGCCAGCAGCTCTATGACAGGGTCGGAGCAGTACTTC	many	TRBJ2-7	TRBV7-8	TRBD1
CASSPQVGVGTDTQYF	TGTGCCAGCAGTCCTCAGGTGGGAGTGGGCACAGATACGCAGTATTTT	many	TRBJ2-3	TRBV7-2	NA
CASSLSSGGLAGNEQFF	TGTGCCAGCAGCTTAAGTTCGGGTGGGCTAGCGGGAAATGAGCAGTTCTTC	NA	TRBJ2-1	TRBV7-2	TRBD2
CASSSSSGGATDTQYF	TGCGCCAGCAGCTCATCTAGCGGGGGTGCCACAGATACGCAGTATTTT	many	TRBJ2-3	TRBV5-1	TRBD2
CAISEAVGIAVEETQYF	TGTGCCATCAGTGAGGCCGTGGGGATCGCGGTTGAAGAGACCCAGTACTTC	few	TRBJ2-5	TRBV10-3	NA
CASSPDRGLRIDRTEAFF	TGCGCCAGCAGCCCGGACAGGGGGCTGAGGATAGATCGCACTGAAGCTTTCTTT	many	TRBJ1-1	TRBV5-1	TRBD1
CASSFWDRGETEAFF	TGTGCCAGCAGCTTTTGGGACAGGGGAGAAACTGAAGCTTTCTTT	many	TRBJ1-1	TRBV7-2	TRBD1
CASSLGVAKNIQYF	TGTGCCAGCAGCTTGGGGGTAGCCAAAAACATTCAGTACTTC	many	TRBJ2-4	TRBV5-5	NA
CAISGLHKYEQYF	TGTGCCATCAGTGGTCTCCATAAATACGAGCAGTACTTC	many	TRBJ2-7	TRBV10-3	NA
CASSLLRDRGYGYTF	TGTGCCAGCAGCTTACTCCGGGACAGGGGCTATGGCTACACCTTC	few	TRBJ1-2	TRBV7-9	TRBD1
CSAPGTTGGGELFF	TGCAGTGCTCCCGGGACTACTGGTGGCGGGGAGCTGTTTTTT	many	TRBJ2-2	TRBV20-1	TRBD2
CASSADLSYNEQFF	TGTGCCAGCAGTGCGGACCTCTCCTACAATGAGCAGTTCTTC	NA	TRBJ2-1	TRBV6-1	NA
CASSPGPGENIQYF	TGTGCCAGCAGCCCGGGCCCGGGGGAGAACATTCAGTACTTC	NA	TRBJ2-4	TRBV12-3/TRBV12-4	NA
CSASLGRGSYEQYF	TGCAGTGCTAGTCTGGGACGGGGCTCCTACGAGCAGTACTTC	few	TRBJ2-7	TRBV20-1	NA
CSADRQDNEQFF	TGCAGTGCGGACAGGCAGGACAATGAGCAGTTCTTC	NA	TRBJ2-1	TRBV20-1	TRBD1
CSARDPRTAVDEQFF	TGCAGTGCTAGAGATCCAAGGACAGCGGTCGATGAGCAGTTCTTC	many	TRBJ2-1	TRBV20-1	NA
CSVWGLTKNIQYF	TGCAGCGTTTGGGGGTTAACCAAAAACATTCAGTACTTC	NA	TRBJ2-4	TRBV29-1	NA
CASSFSVETQYF	TGTGCCAGCAGTTTTTCAGTGGAGACCCAGTACTTC	many	TRBJ2-5	TRBV12-3/TRBV12-4	NA
CASSGSASETQYF	TGTGCCAGCAGTGGATCTGCCTCGGAGACCCAGTACTTC	NA	TRBJ2-5	TRBV14	NA
CASSQERGPYGYTF	TGCGCCAGCAGCCAAGAGCGGGGGCCCTATGGCTACACCTTC	NA	TRBJ1-2	TRBV4-3	NA
CSAREWTGISYEQYF	TGCAGTGCTAGAGAGTGGACAGGGATCTCCTACGAGCAGTACTTC	many	TRBJ2-7	TRBV20-1	TRBD1
CSPYLQSVNTEAFF	TGCAGTCCCTACCTTCAGTCTGTAAACACTGAAGCTTTCTTT	few	TRBJ1-1	TRBV20-1	NA
CAISASGGLSTDTQYF	TGTGCCATCAGTGCCTCCGGGGGTCTGAGCACAGATACGCAGTATTTT	NA	TRBJ2-3	TRBV10-3	NA
CASSDSGGGYNEQFF	TGTGCCAGCAGTGACTCCGGGGGGGGCTACAATGAGCAGTTCTTC	few	TRBJ2-1	TRBV6-4	TRBD2
CSARASSTDTQYF	TGCAGTGCTAGAGCCAGTAGCACAGATACGCAGTATTTT	many	TRBJ2-3	TRBV20-1	NA
CSARDGAGGMNGELFF	TGCAGTGCTAGAGATGGGGCGGGGGGGATGAACGGGGAGCTGTTTTTT	few	TRBJ2-2	TRBV20-1	TRBD2
CASSGGTSGDYGYTF	TGTGCCAGCAGTGGCGGAACCTCAGGGGACTATGGCTACACCTTC	NA	TRBJ1-2	TRBV12-3/TRBV12-4	NA
CATSEAYTPYEQYF	TGTGCCACCAGTGAGGCGTACACTCCCTACGAGCAGTACTTC	few	TRBJ2-7	TRBV24-1	NA
CSARDPRRPGTDTQYF	TGCAGTGCTAGAGATCCACGTAGGCCAGGGACAGATACGCAGTATTTT	few	TRBJ2-3	TRBV20-1	NA
CSARQVLSGELFF	TGCAGTGCTAGACAGGTGCTTTCCGGGGAGCTGTTTTTT	many	TRBJ2-2	TRBV20-1	NA
CASSVDLVTGELFF	TGTGCCAGCAGCGTAGACTTGGTAACCGGGGAGCTGTTTTTT	many	TRBJ2-2	TRBV9	NA
CASRSAGGFYGYTF	TGTGCCAGCAGATCCGCAGGGGGCTTCTATGGCTACACCTTC	NA	TRBJ1-2	TRBV5-4	TRBD1
CASSYNTGQETQYF	TGCGCCAGCAGTTATAATACAGGCCAAGAGACCCAGTACTTC	many	TRBJ2-5	TRBV5-1	NA
CASSPRAGGLNTEAFF	TGTGCCAGCAGCCCTAGGGCAGGGGGCCTGAACACTGAAGCTTTCTTT	few	TRBJ1-1	TRBV7-9	TRBD1
CSARVPSRGLYF	TGCAGTGCTAGAGTGCCTAGTAGGGGGCTTTACTTC	many	TRBJ2-5	TRBV20-1	TRBD1
CSAWGLAGNYNEQFF	TGCAGTGCTTGGGGCCTAGCGGGTAACTACAATGAGCAGTTCTTC	many	TRBJ2-1	TRBV20-1	TRBD2
CAISETSTDGTQYF	TGTGCCATCAGTGAGACGAGTACCGATGGTACGCAGTATTTT	many	TRBJ2-3	TRBV10-3	NA
CASSPQGSPTEAFF	TGCGCCAGCAGCCCCCAGGGGTCCCCTACTGAAGCTTTCTTT	NA	TRBJ1-1	TRBV4-1	NA
CASSVDRVDTEAFF	TGTGCCAGCAGTGTGGACAGGGTGGACACTGAAGCTTTCTTT	many	TRBJ1-1	TRBV6-1	TRBD1
CASSVGTALGTDTQYF	TGTGCCAGCAGTGTTGGGACAGCCCTAGGCACAGATACGCAGTATTTT	many	TRBJ2-3	TRBV6-1	TRBD1
CSAYNRGFGQPQHF	TGCAGTGCTTACAACAGGGGGTTCGGGCAGCCCCAGCATTTT	NA	TRBJ1-5	TRBV20-1	TRBD1
CASSHGGLAGKAREQYF	TGCGCCAGCAGCCATGGCGGACTAGCGGGAAAGGCCAGGGAGCAGTACTTC	many	TRBJ2-7	TRBV4-3	TRBD2
CASTGGNSPLHF	TGTGCCAGCACGGGGGGAAACTCACCCCTCCACTTT	many	TRBJ1-6	TRBV3-1	NA
CASSYNLGGYTF	TGTGCCAGCAGTTACAACTTAGGGGGCTACACCTTC	many	TRBJ1-2	TRBV6-2/TRBV6-3	NA
CASTRLAGGLAQYF	TGTGCCAGCACGAGACTAGCGGGAGGGTTGGCGCAGTATTTT	few	TRBJ2-3	TRBV6-2/TRBV6-3	TRBD2
CSARDISGSGANGLTF	TGCAGTGCTAGAGATATTAGCGGCTCTGGGGCCAACGGCCTGACTTTC	once	TRBJ2-6	TRBV20-1	NA
CASSLGSWGGSNQPQHF	TGTGCCAGCAGTTTAGGGTCGTGGGGGGGGAGCAATCAGCCCCAGCATTTT	few	TRBJ1-5	TRBV12-3/TRBV12-4	NA
CASSFSQGGNQPQHF	TGTGCCAGCAGCTTCTCCCAGGGAGGCAATCAGCCCCAGCATTTT	many	TRBJ1-5	TRBV5-6	NA
CASSLGYNGELFF	TGTGCCAGCAGCTTAGGCTACAACGGGGAGCTGTTTTTT	many	TRBJ2-2	TRBV7-2	NA